Listed here are 12 T cell receptor beta chains from one sample, sequenced in a study of technical replicates of blood from several donors. TCRdb keeps only in-frame clones here, not all; method: immunoSEQ multiplex PCR. The table includes tens of thousands of clones, 94% detected once. Material for sequencing was T cells isolated from PBMCs. Every receptor here comes from a human donor in good health.

V is TRBV11-2 and J is TRBJ2-1; tentatively, D is TRBD1 (6 bases). Trimming took 3 bases from V and 5 from J, leaving 14 bases between them. The germline CDR1 and CDR2 sequences are SGHAT and FQNNGV. This CDR3 contains 15 residues. Here the CDR3 DNA reads TGTGCCAGCAGCTTCGTTGGGGGCGTGAACAATGAGCAGTTCTTC. Protein product: CASSFVGGVNNEQFF. The full variable domain, its missing parts supplied by reference TRBV11-2 and TRBJ2-1, is EAGVAQSPRYKIIEKRQSVAFWCNPISGHATLYWYQQILGQGPKLLIQFQNNGVVDDSQLPKDRFSAERLKGVDSTLKIQPAKLEDSAVYLCASSFVGGVNNEQFFGPGTRLTVL.

V usage is TRBV2 and J usage is TRBJ1-1, with a possible D match to TRBD1 (6 bases). The V end was cut by 3 bases, the J end by 4 bases, with 21 bases between. CDR1 is SNHLY, CDR2 FYNNEI, per germline. There are 17 residues in the CDR3. As DNA, the CDR3 is TGTGCCAGCAGTGAGCCAGGGGTGAGGGCTTTGGGCACTGAAGCTTTCTTT. Translated: CASSEPGVRALGTEAFF.

V is TRBV27 and J is TRBJ2-5; TRBD2 matches 8 bases. This CDR3 comprises 14 residues. After removal of 5 bases from V and 1 base from J, the junction contained 3 bases not matched to a gene. Germline V gene data show CDR1 as MNHEY and CDR2 as SMNVEV (reference sequence). CDR3 residues: CASSLAGIQETQYF. DNA of the CDR3: TGTGCCAGCAGTCTAGCGGGTATCCAAGAGACCCAGTACTTC.

This chain connects TRBV7-6 to TRBJ1-1; D perhaps matches TRBD1 (5 bases). Trimming cost V 2 bases and J 0 bases, with 13 bases left between them. Germline assignment: CDR1 SGHVS and CDR2 FNYEAQ. The CDR3 spans 16 residues. Written as DNA, the CDR3 is TGTGCCAGCAGCTTATCCCAGGGCGGCATGAACACTGAAGCTTTCTTT. It is translated as CASSLSQGGMNTEAFF.

Only one count was recorded for this clone. This chain uses TRBV5-1 with TRBJ2-1, with TRBD1 matching 8 bases. The CDR3 loop spans 14 amino acids. J lost 9 bases, V lost 4 bases, and 9 bases had no gene match. Looked up from germline, CDR1 is SGHRS and CDR2 is YFSETQ. CDR3 amino acids: CASSVDPTGGEQFF. The CDR3 DNA follows: TGCGCCAGCAGCGTGGACCCTACAGGGGGTGAGCAGTTCTTC.

The genes are TRBV11-2 and TRBJ2-2, with TRBD2 matching 8 bases. V was pared by 5 bases and J by 6 bases, with 11 bases of the junction left unmatched. The CDR3 has 16 residues. CDR1 SGHAT and CDR2 FQNNGV come from the germline V gene. DNA for the CDR3: TGTGCCAGCAGCCCTCAAGCGGGAGATACCGCCGGGGAGCTGTTTTTT. Protein: CASSPQAGDTAGELFF.

CDR3 in amino acids: CASSTGTGNGYTF. In DNA, the CDR3 is TGTGCCAGCAGCACCGGGACAGGGAATGGCTACACCTTC. The chain carries TRBV5-5 and TRBJ1-2; 9 bases align to TRBD1. Germline V gene sequence: CDR1 SGHKS, CDR2 YYEKEE (reference sequence). The CDR3 runs 13 residues. With 4 bases clipped from V and 6 bases from J, the junction kept 4 bases outside the gene matches.

The chain has TRBV9 and TRBJ1-1; the match to TRBD1 covers 11 bases. Looked up from germline, CDR1 is SGDLS and CDR2 is YYNGEE. The CDR3 runs to 16 residues. With V trimmed by 0 bases and J by 5 bases, 6 bases remained unmatched. In nucleotides, the CDR3 is TGTGCCAGCAGCGTAGCTATCGGGACAGGGGGAACTGAAGCTTTCTTT. Translating it yields CASSVAIGTGGTEAFF.

The chain has TRBV28 and TRBJ1-4; TRBD1 agrees at 8 bases. Germline CDR1 is MDHEN and CDR2 is SYDVKM. The V segment lost 5 bases and the J segment 5 bases; nucleotides outside the gene matches: 1. The CDR3 contains 13 residues. CDR3 nucleotide sequence: TGTGCCAGCAGTAGGGACAGGAATGAAAAACTGTTTTTT. This translates into CASSRDRNEKLFF.

J is TRBJ2-3 and V is TRBV6-1; maybe TRBD1 (5 bases). The V gene lost 8 bases and the J gene lost 0 bases, with 12 bases spanning the gap. The CDR3 length is 14 residues. Germline CDR1 reads MNHNS; CDR2 reads SASEGT. The CDR3: CASFDSSSTDTQYF. The CDR3 nucleotides are TGTGCCAGCTTCGACAGTTCTAGCACAGATACGCAGTATTTT.

This clone was seen a single time. The rearrangement joins TRBV30 to TRBJ2-5; D gene ambiguous. The CDR3 contains 14 residues. The V end lost 1 base, the J end lost 4 bases, and 13 bases lay between the germline ends. Germline CDR1 GTSNPN, CDR2 SVGIG (reference sequence). The CDR3 here is CAWSADFTRETQYF. For the CDR3, the DNA is TGTGCCTGGAGTGCCGACTTCACCCGAGAGACCCAGTACTTC.

J is TRBJ2-4 and V is TRBV11-2; a weak D match, TRBD2 (6 bases). The CDR3 runs to 15 residues. Germline V gives CDR1 SGHAT, CDR2 FQNNGV. Trimming took off 7 bases at V and 4 bases at J, with 17 bases between the two ends. CDR3 in DNA: TGTGCCAGCACCTCCTCCGGGAGCGGGAAAAACATTCAGTACTTC. Translation: CASTSSGSGKNIQYF.